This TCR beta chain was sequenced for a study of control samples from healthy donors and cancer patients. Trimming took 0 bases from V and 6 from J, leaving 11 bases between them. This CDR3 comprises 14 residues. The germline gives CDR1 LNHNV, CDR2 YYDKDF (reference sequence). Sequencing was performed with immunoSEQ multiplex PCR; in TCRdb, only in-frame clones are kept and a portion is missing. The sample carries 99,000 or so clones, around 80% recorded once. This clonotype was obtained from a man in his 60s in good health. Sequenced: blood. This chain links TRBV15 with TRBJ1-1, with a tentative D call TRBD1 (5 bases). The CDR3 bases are TGTGCCACCAGCAGAGACGTCCGGGGGGCTGAAGCTTTCTTT. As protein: CATSRDVRGAEAFF.